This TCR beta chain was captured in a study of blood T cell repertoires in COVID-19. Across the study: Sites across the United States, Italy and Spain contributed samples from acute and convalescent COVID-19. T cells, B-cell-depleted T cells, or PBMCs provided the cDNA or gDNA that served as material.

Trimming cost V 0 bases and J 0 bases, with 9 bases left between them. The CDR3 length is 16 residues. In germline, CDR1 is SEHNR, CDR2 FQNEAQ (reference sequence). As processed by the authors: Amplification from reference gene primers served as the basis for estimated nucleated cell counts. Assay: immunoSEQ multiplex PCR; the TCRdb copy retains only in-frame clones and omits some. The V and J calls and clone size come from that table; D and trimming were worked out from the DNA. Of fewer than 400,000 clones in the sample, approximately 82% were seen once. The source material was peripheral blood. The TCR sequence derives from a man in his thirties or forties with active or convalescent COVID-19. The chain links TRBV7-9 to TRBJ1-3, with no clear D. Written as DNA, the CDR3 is TGTGCCAGCAGCTTAGCGGGCACTTACTCTGGAAACACCATATATTTT. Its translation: CASSLAGTYSGNTIYF.